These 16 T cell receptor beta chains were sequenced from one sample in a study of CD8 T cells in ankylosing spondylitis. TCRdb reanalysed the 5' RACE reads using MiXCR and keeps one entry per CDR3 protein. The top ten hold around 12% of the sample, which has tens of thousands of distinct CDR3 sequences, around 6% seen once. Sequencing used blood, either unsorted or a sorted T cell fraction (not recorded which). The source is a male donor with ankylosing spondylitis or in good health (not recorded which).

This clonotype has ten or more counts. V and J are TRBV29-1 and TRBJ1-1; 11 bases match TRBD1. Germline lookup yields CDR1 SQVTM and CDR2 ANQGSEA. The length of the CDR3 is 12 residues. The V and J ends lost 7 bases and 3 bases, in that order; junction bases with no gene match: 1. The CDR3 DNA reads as TGCAGCGGGGGACAGGGGGACACTGAAGCTTTCTTT. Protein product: CSGGQGDTEAFF.

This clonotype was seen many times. The CDR3, as DNA: TGTGCCAGCAGCTTTGGTTCCGGAGCCAAAAACATTCAGTACTTC. Its protein product is CASSFGSGAKNIQYF. V and J are TRBV5-4 and TRBJ2-4; the D is unclear. The V gene's germline CDR1 is SGHNT and CDR2 YYREEE (reference sequence). With 2 bases removed from V and 0 bases from J, the gap between germline ends came to 9 bases. The length of the CDR3 is 15 residues.

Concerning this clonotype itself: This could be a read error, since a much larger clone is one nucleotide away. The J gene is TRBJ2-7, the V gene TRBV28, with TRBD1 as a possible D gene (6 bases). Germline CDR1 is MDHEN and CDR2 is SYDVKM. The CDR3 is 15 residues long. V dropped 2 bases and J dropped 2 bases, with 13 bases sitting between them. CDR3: CASSLGGTGPYEQYF. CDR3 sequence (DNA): TGTGCCAGCAGTTTAGGGGGAACAGGGCCCTACGAGCAGTACTTC.

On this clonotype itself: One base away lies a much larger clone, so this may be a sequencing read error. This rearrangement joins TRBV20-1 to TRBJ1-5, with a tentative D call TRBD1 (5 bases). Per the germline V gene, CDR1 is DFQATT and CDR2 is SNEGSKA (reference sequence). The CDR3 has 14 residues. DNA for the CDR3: TGCAGTACTAGAGAAAGGACATTAATTCAGCCCCAGCATTTT. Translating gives CSTRERTLIQPQHF.

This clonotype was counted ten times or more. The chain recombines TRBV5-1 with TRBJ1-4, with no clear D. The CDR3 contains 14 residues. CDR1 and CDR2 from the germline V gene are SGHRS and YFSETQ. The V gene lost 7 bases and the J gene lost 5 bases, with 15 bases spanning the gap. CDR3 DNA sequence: TGCGCCAGCGCGGCGGGCCGAGGAAATGAAAAACTGTTTTTT. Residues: CASAAGRGNEKLFF.

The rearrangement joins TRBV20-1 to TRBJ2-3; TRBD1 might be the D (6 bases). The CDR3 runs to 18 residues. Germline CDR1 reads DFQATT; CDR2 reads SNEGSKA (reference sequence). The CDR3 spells CRAQSRGRDTLFTDTQYF. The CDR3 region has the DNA TGCAGGGCCCAGTCCCGGGGCAGGGACACCCTATTCACAGATACGCAGTATTTT.

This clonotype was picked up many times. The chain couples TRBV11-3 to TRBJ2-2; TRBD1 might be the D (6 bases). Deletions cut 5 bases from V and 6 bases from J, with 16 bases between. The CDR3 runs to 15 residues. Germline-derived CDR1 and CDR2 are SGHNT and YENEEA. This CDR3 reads CASSPGGGEAGELFF. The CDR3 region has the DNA TGTGCCAGCAGCCCTGGTGGGGGCGAGGCCGGGGAGCTGTTTTTT.

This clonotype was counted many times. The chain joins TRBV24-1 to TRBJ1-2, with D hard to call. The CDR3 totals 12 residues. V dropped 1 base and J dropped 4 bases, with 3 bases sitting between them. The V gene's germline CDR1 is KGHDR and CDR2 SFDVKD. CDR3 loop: CATSDLTYGYTF. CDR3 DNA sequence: TGTGCCACCAGTGATTTAACCTATGGCTACACCTTC.

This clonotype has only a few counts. CDR3 protein: CASSQGRLGAKNIQYF. The CDR3 DNA sequence: TGCGCCAGCAGCCAAGGTCGGCTGGGGGCCAAAAACATTCAGTACTTC. The genes are TRBV4-1 and TRBJ2-4, with D unresolved. The germline V and J ends were trimmed by 1 base and 1 base, with 11 bases remaining between them. The CDR3 covers 16 residues. Germline V gene data show CDR1 as MGHRA and CDR2 as YSYEKL.

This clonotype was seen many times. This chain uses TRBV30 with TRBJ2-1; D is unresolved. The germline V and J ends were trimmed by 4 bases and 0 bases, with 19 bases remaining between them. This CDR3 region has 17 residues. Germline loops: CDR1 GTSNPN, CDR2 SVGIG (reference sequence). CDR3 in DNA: TGTGCCTGGAAAGGTCAACGGGCCCCTTTCTCCTACAATGAGCAGTTCTTC. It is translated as CAWKGQRAPFSYNEQFF.

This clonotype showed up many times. The CDR3 sequence is CASSSNYGSQHF. CDR3 sequence (DNA): TGTGCCAGCAGTTCTAACTATGGGTCCCAGCATTTT. The J gene is TRBJ1-5, the V gene TRBV12-3 or TRBV12-4; D is unresolved. CDR3 length: 12 residues. With 4 bases removed from V and 11 bases from J, the gap between germline ends came to 12 bases.

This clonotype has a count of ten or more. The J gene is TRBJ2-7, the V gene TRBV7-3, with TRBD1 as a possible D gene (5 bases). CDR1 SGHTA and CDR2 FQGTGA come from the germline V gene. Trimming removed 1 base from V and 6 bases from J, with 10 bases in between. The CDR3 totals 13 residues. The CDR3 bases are TGTGCCAGCAGCTTAAGGCAGGGTGCCGAGCAGTACTTC. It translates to CASSLRQGAEQYF. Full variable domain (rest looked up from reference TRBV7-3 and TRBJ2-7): GAGVSQTPSNKVTEKGKYVELRCDPISGHTALYWYRQSLGQGPEFLIYFQGTGAADDSGLPNDRFFAVRPEGSVSTLKIQRTERGDSAVYLCASSLRQGAEQYFGPGTRLTVT.

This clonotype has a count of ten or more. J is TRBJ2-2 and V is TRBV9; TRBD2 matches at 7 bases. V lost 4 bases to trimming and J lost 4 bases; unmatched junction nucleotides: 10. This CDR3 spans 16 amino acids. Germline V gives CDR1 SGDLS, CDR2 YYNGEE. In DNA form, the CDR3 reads TGTGCCAGCAGCCCTAGACTAGCTGGCCCCACCGGGGAGCTGTTTTTT. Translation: CASSPRLAGPTGELFF.

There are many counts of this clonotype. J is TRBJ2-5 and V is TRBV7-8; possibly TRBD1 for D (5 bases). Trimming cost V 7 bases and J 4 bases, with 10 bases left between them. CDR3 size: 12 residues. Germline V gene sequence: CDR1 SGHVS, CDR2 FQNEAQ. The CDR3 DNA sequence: TGTGCCAGCACGGCTCAGGGAGAGACCCAGTACTTC. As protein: CASTAQGETQYF. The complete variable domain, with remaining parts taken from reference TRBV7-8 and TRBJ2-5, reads GAGVSQSPRYKVAKRGQDVALRCDPISGHVSLFWYQQALGQGPEFLTYFQNEAQLDKSGLPSDRFFAERPEGSVSTLKIQRTQQEDSAVYLCASTAQGETQYFGPGTRLLVL.

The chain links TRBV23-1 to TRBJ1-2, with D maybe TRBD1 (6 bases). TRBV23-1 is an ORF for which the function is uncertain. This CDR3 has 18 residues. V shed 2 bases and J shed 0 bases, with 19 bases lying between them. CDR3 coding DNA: TGCGCCAGCAGTCAAGTGCCCCTCCGGGACAAATCTAACTATGGCTACACCTTC. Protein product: CASSQVPLRDKSNYGYTF.

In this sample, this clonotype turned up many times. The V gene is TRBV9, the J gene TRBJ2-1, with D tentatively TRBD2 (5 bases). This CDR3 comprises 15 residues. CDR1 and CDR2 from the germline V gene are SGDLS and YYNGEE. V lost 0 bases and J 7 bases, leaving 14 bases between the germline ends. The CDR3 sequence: CASSVDPGNGNEQFF. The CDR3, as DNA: TGTGCCAGCAGCGTAGATCCCGGGAATGGGAATGAGCAGTTCTTC. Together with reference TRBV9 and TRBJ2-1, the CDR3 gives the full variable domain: DSGVTQTPKHLITATGQRVTLRCSPRSGDLSVYWYQQSLDQGLQFLIQYYNGEERAKGNILERFSAQQFPDLHSELNLSSLELGDSALYFCASSVDPGNGNEQFFGPGTRLTVL.